The TCR beta chain described here comes from a study of T-cell memory formation after mild COVID-19. Study overall: The study found TCR clusters largely donor specific.

Trimming took 1 base from V and 8 from J, leaving 8 bases between them. Germline V gene lookup returns CDR1 SQVTM and CDR2 ANQGSEA. CDR3 length: 11 residues. TCRdb recomputed calls from the 5' RACE reads with MiXCR, one row per CDR3 protein. The sample lists about 620,000 distinct CDR3 sequences, approximately 19% occurring once. Findings and limits, study-wide: Specificity for SARS-CoV-2 was not confirmed among the second-wave clones peaking on day 37. Of the contracting clones, CD4+ ones lay mainly in CM and EM, and CD8+ ones in EMRA.

This clonotype occurred a few times. Its antigen is still unknown. J is TRBJ1-2 and V is TRBV29-1; unclear D gene. This clonotype originated in an adult woman who had mild COVID-19 (a few samples of this study predate the infection). Cell type and time point are not known. Sequenced material: PBMCs or a T cell subset sorted from them (not recorded which). As DNA, the CDR3 is TGCAGCGTTGAAGCTAAGAACGGCTACACCTTC. Protein: CSVEAKNGYTF.